These T cell receptor beta chains were read from a single sample in a study of T-cell reconstitution after alpha-beta-depleted transplantation in children. MiXCR was run by TCRdb on the PCR reads, yielding one entry per CDR3 protein. The table has over 200,000 distinct CDR3 sequences, about 8.2% seen once. Sequencing used PBMCs, mostly from graft donor cells, obtained 360 days after TCRalphabeta/CD19-depleted stem cell transplant. These receptors all come from a male patient aged 2-15 years who had a stem cell transplant for acute myeloid leukemia, so the T cells may come from the graft donor. Both conserved end residues are part of each CDR3. Fields, in order: J gene, V gene, clone size, D gene, CDR3 DNA, CDR3 protein. The D gene is left open where the match is weak. Clone size is given for some rows only: seen once, a few or many times, or a class if the clone is expanded.

J: TRBJ2-5; V: TRBV12-3/TRBV12-4; size: few; D: .; DNA: TGTGCCAGCAGTTTCGGGGCAGAGACCCAGTACTTC; CDR3: CASSFGAETQYF
J: TRBJ1-6; V: TRBV9; size: many; D: .; DNA: TGTGCCAGCAGCGTAAGGGGGGCGACTGATTCACCCCTCCACTTT; CDR3: CASSVRGATDSPLHF
J: TRBJ2-1; V: TRBV18; size: few; D: .; DNA: TGTGCCAGCTCCCACCTAGTCCCCTTCAATGAGCAGTTCTTC; CDR3: CASSHLVPFNEQFF
J: TRBJ2-3; V: TRBV6-5; size: few; D: .; DNA: TGTGCCAGCAGTTACTCGAGTTTTGCGGGGAAAACAGATACGCAGTATTTT; CDR3: CASSYSSFAGKTDTQYF
J: TRBJ1-2; V: TRBV7-9; size: .; D: .; DNA: TGTGCCAGCAGCTTCGGACGTGGCTACACCTTC; CDR3: CASSFGRGYTF
J: TRBJ2-2; V: TRBV20-1; size: many; D: TRBD2; DNA: TGCAGTGCGCGGGAGGGCACCGGGGAGCTGTTTTTT; CDR3: CSAREGTGELFF
J: TRBJ2-2; V: TRBV20-1; size: many; D: .; DNA: TGCAGTGCTAGTCGCCCAGCTCTAGCGAACACCGGGGAGCTGTTTTTT; CDR3: CSASRPALANTGELFF
J: TRBJ2-2; V: TRBV4-1; size: few; D: .; DNA: TGCGCCAGCAGCCGTGACGGGGGCCGGAACACCGGGGAGCTGTTTTTT; CDR3: CASSRDGGRNTGELFF
J: TRBJ2-5; V: TRBV5-1; size: many; D: .; DNA: TGCGCCAGCAGCTTAGCGACAGACCAAGAGACCCAGTACTTC; CDR3: CASSLATDQETQYF
J: TRBJ2-7; V: TRBV20-1; size: few; D: TRBD2; DNA: TGCAGTGCTAGAGAGGGAACCTCTAGCGGCTACGAGCAGTACTTC; CDR3: CSAREGTSSGYEQYF
J: TRBJ1-4; V: TRBV29-1; size: .; D: .; DNA: TGCAGCGTTCGATGGACGAAAGGGGAAAAACTGTTTTTT; CDR3: CSVRWTKGEKLFF
J: TRBJ1-1; V: TRBV7-2; size: many; D: .; DNA: TGTGCCAGCAGCCCTATCGGGGGCTGGGGCACTGAAGCTTTCTTT; CDR3: CASSPIGGWGTEAFF
J: TRBJ2-1; V: TRBV5-1; size: many; D: TRBD2; DNA: TGCGCCAGCAGGGTAGCGGGTCGGCCCGACAATGAGCAGTTCTTC; CDR3: CASRVAGRPDNEQFF
J: TRBJ1-1; V: TRBV11-1; size: few; D: .; DNA: TGTGCCAGCAGCTCCCCCGACGGGAACACTGAAGCTTTCTTT; CDR3: CASSSPDGNTEAFF
J: TRBJ2-1; V: TRBV2; size: .; D: TRBD2; DNA: TGTGCCAGCACTCGGACTAGTCGGGAACAGTTCTTC; CDR3: CASTRTSREQFF
J: TRBJ1-2; V: TRBV7-9; size: few; D: .; DNA: TGTGCCAGCACCTATTATCTCCACGCCCGATACACCTTC; CDR3: CASTYYLHARYTF
J: TRBJ2-2; V: TRBV3-1; size: few; D: .; DNA: TGTGCCAGCAGCCCCTACACCGGGGAGCTGTTTTTT; CDR3: CASSPYTGELFF
J: TRBJ2-7; V: TRBV4-1; size: .; D: .; DNA: TGCGCCAGCAGCGCGATCGGGTTCTACGAGCAGTACTTC; CDR3: CASSAIGFYEQYF
J: TRBJ2-2; V: TRBV5-1; size: many; D: TRBD1; DNA: TGCGCCAGCAGCTTAACCCGGGACAGACTCACCGGGGAGCTGTTTTTT; CDR3: CASSLTRDRLTGELFF
J: TRBJ1-5; V: TRBV20-1; size: .; D: .; DNA: TGCAGTGCTAGCCCACAGGGCCCTGACTGGCCCCAGCATTTT; CDR3: CSASPQGPDWPQHF
J: TRBJ2-5; V: TRBV7-6; size: .; D: .; DNA: TGTGCCAGCAGCTTAGAGGCACGGTACCAAGAGACCCAGTACTTC; CDR3: CASSLEARYQETQYF
J: TRBJ2-1; V: TRBV10-3; size: few; D: TRBD2; DNA: TGTGCCATCAGTGAGGTTGGACTAGCGGGAGGGCCCGACAATGAGCAGTTCTTC; CDR3: CAISEVGLAGGPDNEQFF
J: TRBJ2-7; V: TRBV6-1; size: many; D: TRBD2; DNA: TGTGCCAGCAGGTGGACAGCCGTAGCGGGAGCCTACGAGCAGTACTTC; CDR3: CASRWTAVAGAYEQYF
J: TRBJ2-2; V: TRBV12-3/TRBV12-4; size: few; D: .; DNA: TGTGCCAGCAGTTTTGGGGGCCTCGCCCCGAACACCGGGGAGCTGTTTTTT; CDR3: CASSFGGLAPNTGELFF
J: TRBJ2-5; V: TRBV4-3; size: .; D: .; DNA: TGCGCCAGCAGCCCCCGGTGGGGCGGGCAAGAGACCCAGTACTTC; CDR3: CASSPRWGGQETQYF
J: TRBJ2-1; V: TRBV3-1; size: many; D: .; DNA: TGTGCCAGCAGTCGCGGGGCGGAAAATGAGCAGTTCTTC; CDR3: CASSRGAENEQFF
J: TRBJ1-6; V: TRBV4-3; size: few; D: .; DNA: TGCGCCAGCAGCCAAGCCCGCGCACGGCAGAGCTCCTATAATTCACCCCTCCACTTT; CDR3: CASSQARARQSSYNSPLHF
J: TRBJ2-5; V: TRBV5-1; size: .; D: TRBD1; DNA: TGCGCCAGCAGCTTGGATCCAGGGGGCTCGGAGACCCAGTACTTC; CDR3: CASSLDPGGSETQYF
J: TRBJ2-1; V: TRBV6-2/TRBV6-3; size: .; D: TRBD2; DNA: TGTGCCAGCAGTTACTCAGGCGGGAGGATCAATGAGCAGTTCTTC; CDR3: CASSYSGGRINEQFF
J: TRBJ2-4; V: TRBV12-3/TRBV12-4; size: few; D: TRBD2; DNA: TGTGCCAGCAGTTACGTCCCGTCGACTAGCGGGACCAAAAACATTCAGTACTTC; CDR3: CASSYVPSTSGTKNIQYF
J: TRBJ2-7; V: TRBV7-9; size: few; D: .; DNA: TGTGCCAGCAGCTCCACCAGTCCGCTCTCCTACGAGCAGTACTTC; CDR3: CASSSTSPLSYEQYF
J: TRBJ2-7; V: TRBV10-3; size: many; D: TRBD1; DNA: TGTGCCATCAGGACCGGGACAGGGGCCGTCGAGCAGTACTTC; CDR3: CAIRTGTGAVEQYF
J: TRBJ1-5; V: TRBV2; size: .; D: .; DNA: TGTGCCAGCAGTCCCGACAGAATCCGAAGGGATGGTCAGCCCCAGCATTTT; CDR3: CASSPDRIRRDGQPQHF
J: TRBJ1-5; V: TRBV3-1; size: .; D: .; DNA: TGTGCCAGCAGCCAGAAGAATAGCAATCAGCCCCAGCATTTT; CDR3: CASSQKNSNQPQHF
J: TRBJ2-7; V: TRBV12-3/TRBV12-4; size: few; D: TRBD1; DNA: TGTGCCAGCAGCATCCAAACAGGGGAGCACGAGCAGTACTTC; CDR3: CASSIQTGEHEQYF
J: TRBJ2-3; V: TRBV19; size: few; D: .; DNA: TGTGCCAGTAGGAGGGGCTCGGCGCAGTATTTT; CDR3: CASRRGSAQYF
J: TRBJ2-1; V: TRBV20-1; size: many; D: .; DNA: TGCAGTGCTAGTTCCGGTCTCGGCTACAATGAGCAGTTCTTC; CDR3: CSASSGLGYNEQFF
J: TRBJ1-2; V: TRBV12-3/TRBV12-4; size: .; D: TRBD1; DNA: TGTGCCAGCAGACCTACAGGGGCTCGCGGCTATGGCTACACCTTC; CDR3: CASRPTGARGYGYTF
J: TRBJ2-1; V: TRBV20-1; size: .; D: TRBD2; DNA: TGCAGTGCTAGAGGACTAGCGGGGGGGATATACCAAAGCTACTCCTACAATGAGCAGTTCTTC; CDR3: CSARGLAGGIYQSYSYNEQFF
J: TRBJ2-1; V: TRBV7-9; size: .; D: TRBD2; DNA: TGTGCCAGCAGTCCTACTAGCGGGTATTACAATGAGCAGTTCTTC; CDR3: CASSPTSGYYNEQFF
J: TRBJ2-1; V: TRBV3-1; size: few; D: TRBD2; DNA: TGTGCCAGCATCGGGACTAGCGGGGGGGCGACCTACAATGAGCAGTTCTTC; CDR3: CASIGTSGGATYNEQFF
J: TRBJ1-4; V: TRBV29-1; size: many; D: .; DNA: TGCAGCGTTTATGGGGCCTCTGAAAAACTGTTTTTT; CDR3: CSVYGASEKLFF
J: TRBJ1-4; V: TRBV7-9; size: .; D: .; DNA: TGTGCCAGCAGTGACAGGCTGTATGAAAAACTGTTTTTT; CDR3: CASSDRLYEKLFF
J: TRBJ2-1; V: TRBV20-1; size: many; D: .; DNA: TGCAGTGCTAGAGATCAACAGGTATATGAGCAGTTCTTC; CDR3: CSARDQQVYEQFF
J: TRBJ1-1; V: TRBV20-1; size: few; D: .; DNA: TGCAGTGCTAGAGATGGGTCCCAGGGGTTACCTGAGAACACTGAAGCTTTCTTT; CDR3: CSARDGSQGLPENTEAFF
J: TRBJ2-7; V: TRBV29-1; size: .; D: .; DNA: TGCAGCGTAGCCTGGGGCAAAGGCGAGCAGTACTTC; CDR3: CSVAWGKGEQYF